The entry below gives a single T cell receptor beta chain sequence along with its context. Its antigen is undetermined. The authors ran a second PCR of roughly 7 to 11 cycles using a sample-barcoded 5' primer and a J-beta primer mix. There were at least 2.5 million CDR3-containing paired-end reads obtained from each sample. TCRdb called the 5' RACE reads again in MiXCR, with one record for every CDR3 protein. The sample consists of around 1,500,000 distinct CDR3 sequences, about 40% of them appearing once. Looked up from germline, CDR1 is MNHNY and CDR2 is SVGAGI (reference sequence). CDR3 length equals 15 residues. V was cut by 2 bases and J by 2 bases, with 10 bases left in between. These data belong to a study of blood T cells in healthy people across ages. Study conclusions and caveats: Unsorted PBMC material precluded a definitive naive versus antigen-experienced comparison.

Per sample, a minimum of 6 million PBMCs were isolated. The V and J genes are TRBV6-6 and TRBJ2-1; possibly TRBD1 for D (5 bases). This clonotype was obtained from a woman between 18 and 29 years old in good health. The sample consisted of blood. The DNA of the CDR3 is TGTGCCAGCAGTTACGTCCAGGGTACCTACAATGAGCAGTTCTTC. It encodes CASSYVQGTYNEQFF.